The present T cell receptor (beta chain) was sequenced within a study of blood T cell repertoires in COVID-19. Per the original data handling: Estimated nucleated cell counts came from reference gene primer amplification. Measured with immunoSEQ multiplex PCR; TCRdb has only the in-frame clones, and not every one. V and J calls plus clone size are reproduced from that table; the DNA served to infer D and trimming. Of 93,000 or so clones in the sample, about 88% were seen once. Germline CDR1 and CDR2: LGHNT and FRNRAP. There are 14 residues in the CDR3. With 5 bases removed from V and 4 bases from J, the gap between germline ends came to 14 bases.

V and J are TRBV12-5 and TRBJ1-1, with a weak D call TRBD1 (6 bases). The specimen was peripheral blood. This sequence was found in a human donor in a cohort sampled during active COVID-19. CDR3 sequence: CASGPGGGFTEAFF. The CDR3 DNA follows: TGTGCTAGTGGTCCGGGGGGCGGTTTCACTGAAGCTTTCTTT.